Shown below are 10 T cell receptor beta chains from a single sample sequenced in a study of T cell repertoires and HLA-DP antigens. Their antigens are not known. Sequencing was performed with immunoSEQ multiplex PCR; in TCRdb, only in-frame clones are kept and a portion is missing. The sample lists about 73,000 clones, around 80% occurring once. The sequencing sample was made of CD4+ T cells from PBMCs. The receptor source for this set is a man aged 55 to 70 in good health and CMV-seronegative.

This rearrangement joins TRBV7-9 to TRBJ1-5, with a weak D call TRBD1 (5 bases). The V end lost 1 base, the J end lost 4 bases, and 8 bases lay between the germline ends. The CDR3 loop spans 14 amino acids. Germline V gene sequence: CDR1 SEHNR, CDR2 FQNEAQ (reference sequence). The CDR3 spells CASSLGGGNQPQHF. The CDR3, as DNA: TGTGCCAGCAGCTTAGGGGGGGGGAATCAGCCCCAGCATTTT.

This chain joins TRBV5-1 and TRBJ1-6; no definite D call. CDR1 is SGHRS and CDR2 is YFSETQ in the germline V gene. The CDR3 covers 17 residues. Trimming removed 0 bases from V and 8 bases from J, with 18 bases in between. CDR3 DNA: TGCGCCAGCAGCTTGGGCAGGCTCCAAGGTAGTGATTCACCCCTCCACTTT. It specifies CASSLGRLQGSDSPLHF.

The chain recombines TRBV27 with TRBJ1-2; a weak D match, TRBD1 (5 bases). Deletions cut 0 bases from V and 7 bases from J, with 9 bases between. The germline CDR1 and CDR2 sequences are MNHEY and SMNVEV (reference sequence). This CDR3 has 13 amino acids. CDR3 sequence: CASSLSGGSGYTF. DNA for the CDR3: TGTGCCAGCAGTTTATCTGGGGGATCTGGCTACACCTTC.

V and J are TRBV19 and TRBJ2-5; no reliable D call. The ends were cut back, 9 bases at V and 1 base at J, with 9 bases in the middle. This CDR3 region has 12 residues. Germline CDR1 reads LNHDA; CDR2 reads SQIVND (reference sequence). The DNA for the CDR3 is TGTGCCAGCGGACGGCCCCAAGAGACCCAGTACTTC. Translation: CASGRPQETQYF.

The table lists this clone with a few counts. V is TRBV19 and J is TRBJ1-5; possible D gene TRBD1, 6 bases. V lost 3 bases and J 2 bases, leaving 20 bases between the germline ends. In germline, CDR1 is LNHDA, CDR2 SQIVND (reference sequence). The CDR3 runs 18 residues. CDR3 protein: CASSILTGGAGGNQPQHF. For the CDR3, the DNA is TGTGCCAGTAGTATCCTCACTGGGGGGGCTGGAGGCAATCAGCCCCAGCATTTT. The whole variable domain, filled in from reference TRBV19 and TRBJ1-5, reads DGGITQSPKYLFRKEGQNVTLSCEQNLNHDAMYWYRQDPGQGLRLIYYSQIVNDFQKGDIAEGYSVSREKKESFPLTVTSAQKNPTAFYLCASSILTGGAGGNQPQHFGDGTRLSIL.

The V call is TRBV5-4, the J call TRBJ1-2; 12 positions match TRBD1. Germline V lookup: CDR1 SGHNT, CDR2 YYREEE (reference sequence). The V and J ends lost 9 bases and 7 bases, in that order; junction bases with no gene match: 7. This CDR3 spans 13 amino acids. CDR3 region: CATRGQGATGYTF. In DNA form, the CDR3 reads TGTGCCACTCGGGGACAGGGGGCAACTGGCTACACCTTC.

The rearrangement links TRBV5-4 to TRBJ2-5, with D maybe TRBD1 (5 bases). The CDR3 extends over 12 amino acids. Germline CDR1 is SGHNT and CDR2 is YYREEE (reference sequence). Trimming took 4 bases from V and 10 from J, leaving 14 bases between them. CDR3 nucleotide sequence: TGTGCCAGCAGCACGGACGTAGGGGACCAGTACTTC. It encodes CASSTDVGDQYF.

The chain links TRBV29-1 to TRBJ1-1; no clear D. Trimming removed 6 bases at V and 7 bases at J, with 18 bases between. The CDR3 is 13 residues long. Germline assignment: CDR1 SQVTM and CDR2 ANQGSEA. The CDR3 bases are TGCAGCGTCCTTCCCAGTGGAATAGGTGAAGCTTTCTTT. It specifies CSVLPSGIGEAFF.

This clone was recorded only once. The chain uses TRBV19 and TRBJ1-3, with 11 bases fitting TRBD1. In germline, CDR1 is LNHDA, CDR2 SQIVND (reference sequence). The trim removed 5 bases at V and 4 bases at J, leaving 7 bases unmatched. The CDR3 loop spans 16 amino acids. DNA of the CDR3: TGTGCCAGTAGTGCCCGGACAGGGGGCGAAGGAAACACCATATATTTT. It codes for CASSARTGGEGNTIYF.

This chain joins TRBV9 and TRBJ2-1, with D uncertain. Germline values: CDR1 SGDLS, CDR2 YYNGEE. The V end lost 0 bases, the J end lost 1 base, and 8 bases lay between the germline ends. This CDR3 contains 15 residues. The CDR3 reads CASSVVPGSYNEQFF. CDR3 DNA sequence: TGTGCCAGCAGCGTAGTTCCAGGATCCTACAATGAGCAGTTCTTC.